The clone carrying this TCR beta chain was observed at least ten times. As yet, its antigen is unknown. The record originates from a study of neurological immune-mediated disorders. Overall study results and limits: The greatest degree of TCR clonal expansion was observed in HTLV-1-associated myelopathy, with the lowest in multiple sclerosis, below that of healthy controls.

As for the cDNA, it was generated by 5'RACE with 10-nucleotide random UMIs. In TCRdb, the 5' RACE reads were re-called with MiXCR into one record per CDR3 protein. Of some 30,000 distinct CDR3 sequences listed, about 16% are singletons. With 3 bases removed from V and 1 base from J, the gap between germline ends came to 9 bases. Germline-derived CDR1 and CDR2 are WNHNN and SYGVQD (reference sequence). The CDR3 covers 14 residues. The time point was: technical triplicate 3. Specimen: CD4+ T cells from blood. The V gene is TRBV10-1, the J gene TRBJ2-5; D is uncertain. The sequence derives from a female donor with HTLV-1-associated myelopathy (HAM/TSP). In DNA form, the CDR3 reads TGCGCCAGCAGTGAAACTGGAAGCCAAGAGACCCAGTACTTC. This codes for CASSETGSQETQYF.